The following is a T cell receptor (beta chain) sequence with its context. Its target antigen remains unknown. The sample holds no much larger clone one base away, and base qualities are not on file. These data belong to a study of T cell responses to AZD1222 COVID-19 vaccine (dated by TCRdb to about 2021). Background on the whole study: AZD1222 recipients whose second dose came at about 4 weeks and those whose second dose came at about 12 weeks were combined into one group, since spike-specific TCR depth and breadth did not differ between the two schedules. TCR sequencing covered 230 to 250 trial participants: 200 to 220 given two doses of AZD1222 and approximately 25 given two doses of MenACWY control vaccine. Trial participants were enrolled by age into 18-55, 56-69 and 70-plus year subgroups, with roughly 150, 30 and 60 TCR-sequenced participants respectively.

The CDR3 regions of human TCRbeta chains were subjected to immunosequencing. As for how the authors treated the data: TCRs in the repertoires were matched against a reference library of SARS-CoV-2-specific TCRs that had been generated with the MIRA antigen-specificity platform. Breadth was defined as the fraction of unique TCRs that were SARS-CoV-2-associated. Depth was defined as the fraction of total T cells that were SARS-CoV-2-associated. Each spike-specific TCR was assigned to its reactive spike region and to a CD4 or CD8 class using the MIRA data. Log10-transformed breadth and depth values were compared by one-way ANOVA with Sidak's multiple comparisons tests. TCRdb carries this immuneACCESS record with in-frame sequences only. Its versions omit some clonotypes, under half of them owing to an unresolved V gene in the studies checked, with the rest unexplained. V and J calls and clone size come straight from that table; D and trimming were deduced from the DNA. For this sample the table gives some 130,000 clones, of which over 90% were detected only once. About 0.91% of the sample is taken by the ten largest.

Spanning cysteine to phenylalanine, the CDR3 consists of 13 amino acids. CDR3 DNA is the only sequence kept; it has 39 bases, read in frame from the first base. Deletion took 5 bases off V and 0 bases off J, with a span of 8 bases between the germline ends. Study-wide conclusions, independent of this receptor: Conclusions about previously exposed vaccinees are limited, since just a handful of AZD1222 recipients were seropositive for SARS-CoV-2 at baseline. After two AZD1222 doses, spike-specific TCR breadth and depth were significantly higher than at day 0 and than in MenACWY recipients. Reportedly, close to half of the unique spike-specific TCRs recognized epitopes lying outside the regions that are mutated in the B.1.351 and B.1.1.7 variants. No day 14 peak-response samples were available, so repertoires were characterized only after the peak T cell response. Vaccine-associated CD4 TCRs spanned the whole spike protein, with dominant responses in regions 160-218 and 743-854. Most participants were white British and females outnumbered males, and the authors suggested that clonal diversity may have been underestimated. In the small 56-69-year group, the increase in depth fell short of significance, most likely because of low power.

The sample's time point, from its label and the paper: baseline before first vaccination. Vaccinee samples came from UK trials COV001 and COV002, including a single-blind randomized controlled phase 2/3 trial of AZD1222 (ChAdOx1 nCoV-19) in healthy adults. For TCRbeta chain sequencing, PBMC samples from trial participants were taken at day 0 and at day 28 after the second dose. This specimen consisted of peripheral blood, obtained on day 0 of AZD1222 vaccination. The source is an adult in good health. Rearrangement joined TRBV12-3 or TRBV12-4 to TRBJ2-7; the D gene is not confidently resolved. The nucleotide sequence reads as follows: TGTGCCAGCAGTGTAGGATCCTCCTACGAGCAGTACTTC. Its product reads: CASSVGSSYEQYF.